This TCR beta chain was captured in a study of CD8 T cells in ankylosing spondylitis (dated by TCRdb to between 2016 and 2019). Concerning the study at large: T cell receptor beta repertoires were profiled in healthy donors and ankylosing spondylitis patients so that disease-linked TCR variants could be found. Peripheral blood was sampled, and synovial fluid was additionally collected from ankylosing spondylitis patients. In total, the full study cohort was made up of roughly 110 healthy donors and 25 ankylosing spondylitis patients.

Data came from an Illumina HiSeq 2500. Quantitative 5'-RACE with molecular barcodes was used to prepare TCR beta libraries. In the original analysis: A new computational method, built on a probabilistic model of VDJ rearrangement, was used to identify disease-linked TCR variants. The public reads were quality trimmed at Q25 with fastp and then assembled into clones with MiXCR by TCRdb, keeping productive beta chains. Under each unique CDR3 protein, matching rows form one entry showing the most common genes and DNA. These V and J calls are TCRdb output, not the study's own analysis. The sample yields 250,000 to 300,000 distinct CDR3 sequences; 15% to 20% were counted once. About a third of the sample belongs to the ten largest clones. The CDR3 starts with the cysteine, ends with the phenylalanine, and has 12 residues. The CDR3 DNA has 36 bases and is translated from base 1. V and J are truncated by 6 bases and 0 bases respectively, leaving an intervening sequence of 5 bases. From the germline V gene (reference sequence), CDR1 is SEHNR and CDR2 is FQNEAQ.

Points on this clonotype: The target of this receptor is not known. There are no base qualities to consult, and no much larger clone falls within one base.

The paper's findings and limits, for the study overall: Some TCR beta motif variants had previously been reported in synovial fluid and blood of reactive arthritis patients, which suggested common disease-initiation mechanisms. In peripheral blood, the disease-linked clones were found at relatively low frequencies and had a CD8+ phenotype. The disease-linked clones were reported to be significantly enriched in matched synovial fluid samples from ankylosing spondylitis patients. A TCR beta motif made up of seven or eight highly homologous amino acid variants appeared to be characteristic of blood from ankylosing spondylitis patients.

The chain is encoded by TRBV7-9 joined to TRBJ2-5; no D segment can be confidently identified. This TCR was sampled from a male donor with ankylosing spondylitis or in good health (not recorded which). Sequencing used blood, either unsorted or a sorted T cell fraction (not recorded which). CDR3 reads: CASRTYQETQYF. The DNA reads as follows: TGTGCCAGCAGAACGTACCAAGAGACCCAGTACTTC.